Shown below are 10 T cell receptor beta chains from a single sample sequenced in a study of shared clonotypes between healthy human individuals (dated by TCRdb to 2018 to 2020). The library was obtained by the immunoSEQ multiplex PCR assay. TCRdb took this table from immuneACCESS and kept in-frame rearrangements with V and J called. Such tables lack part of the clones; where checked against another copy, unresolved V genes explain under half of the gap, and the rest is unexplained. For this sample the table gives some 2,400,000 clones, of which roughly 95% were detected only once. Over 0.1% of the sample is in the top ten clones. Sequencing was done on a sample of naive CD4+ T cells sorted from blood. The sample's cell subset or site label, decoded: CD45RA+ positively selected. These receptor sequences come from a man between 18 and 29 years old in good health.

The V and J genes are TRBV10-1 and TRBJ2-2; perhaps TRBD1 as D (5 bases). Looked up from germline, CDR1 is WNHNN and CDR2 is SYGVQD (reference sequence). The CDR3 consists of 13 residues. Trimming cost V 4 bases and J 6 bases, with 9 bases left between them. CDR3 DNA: TGCGCCAGCAGTGTACAGGTTGCCGGGGAGCTGTTTTTT. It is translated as CASSVQVAGELFF.

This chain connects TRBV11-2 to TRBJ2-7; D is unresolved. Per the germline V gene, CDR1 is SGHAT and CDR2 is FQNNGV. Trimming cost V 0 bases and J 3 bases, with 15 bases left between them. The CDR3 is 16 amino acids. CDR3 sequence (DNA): TGTGCCAGCAGCTTAGAAATGAAGGGCAGATACTACGAGCAGTACTTC. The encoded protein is CASSLEMKGRYYEQYF.

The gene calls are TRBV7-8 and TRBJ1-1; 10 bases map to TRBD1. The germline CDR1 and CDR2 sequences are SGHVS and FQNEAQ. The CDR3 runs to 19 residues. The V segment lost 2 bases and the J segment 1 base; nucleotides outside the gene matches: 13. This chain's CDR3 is CASSLLGTGAGRTNTEAFF. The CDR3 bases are TGTGCCAGCAGCTTATTGGGGACAGGGGCGGGAAGGACGAACACTGAAGCTTTCTTT. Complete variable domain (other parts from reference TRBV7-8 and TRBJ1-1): GAGVSQSPRYKVAKRGQDVALRCDPISGHVSLFWYQQALGQGPEFLTYFQNEAQLDKSGLPSDRFFAERPEGSVSTLKIQRTQQEDSAVYLCASSLLGTGAGRTNTEAFFGQGTRLTVV.

CDR3 in amino acids: CASSLNRLMSYEQYF. CDR3 coding DNA: TGCGCCAGCAGCTTGAACAGGTTAATGTCCTACGAGCAGTACTTC. The chain combines TRBV5-1 with TRBJ2-7, with D possibly matching TRBD1 (5 bases). The germline gives CDR1 SGHRS, CDR2 YFSETQ. The CDR3 runs to 15 residues. V lost 1 base to trimming and J lost 1 base, with 12 bases between them.

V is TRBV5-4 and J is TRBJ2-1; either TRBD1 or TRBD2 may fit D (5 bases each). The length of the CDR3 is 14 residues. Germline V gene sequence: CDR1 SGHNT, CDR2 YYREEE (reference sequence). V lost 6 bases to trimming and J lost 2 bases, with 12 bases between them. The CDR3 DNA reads TGTGCCAGCACCCGGGACGGCCCCTACAATGAGCAGTTCTTC. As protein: CASTRDGPYNEQFF.

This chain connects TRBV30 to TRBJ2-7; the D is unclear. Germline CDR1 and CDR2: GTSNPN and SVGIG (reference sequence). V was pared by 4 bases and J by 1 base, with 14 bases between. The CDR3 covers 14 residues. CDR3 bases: TGTGCCTGGAAAGTTGATGCCCCATCCTACGAGCAGTACTTC. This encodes CAWKVDAPSYEQYF.

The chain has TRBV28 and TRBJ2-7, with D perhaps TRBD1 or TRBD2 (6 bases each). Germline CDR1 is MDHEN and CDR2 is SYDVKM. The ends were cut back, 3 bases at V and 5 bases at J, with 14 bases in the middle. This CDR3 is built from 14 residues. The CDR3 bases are TGTGCCAGCAGTTTCCCGGGGGCTCGGGACGAGCAGTACTTC. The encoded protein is CASSFPGARDEQYF.

The DNA of the CDR3 is TGTGCCAGCAGTACCGGGGCGCATGAGCAGTTCTTC. Translating it yields CASSTGAHEQFF. The chain employs TRBV5-4 and TRBJ2-1, with D perhaps given as TRBD1 or TRBD2 (5 bases each). The ends were cut back, 5 bases at V and 8 bases at J, with 11 bases in the middle. The CDR3 covers 12 residues. Germline V lookup: CDR1 SGHNT, CDR2 YYREEE (reference sequence).

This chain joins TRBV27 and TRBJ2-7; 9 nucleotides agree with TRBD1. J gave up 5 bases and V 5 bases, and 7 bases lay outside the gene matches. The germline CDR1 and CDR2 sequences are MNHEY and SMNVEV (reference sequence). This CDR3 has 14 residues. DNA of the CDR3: TGTGCCAGCAGTCCACTGGACAGGGGCCACGAGCAGTACTTC. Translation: CASSPLDRGHEQYF.

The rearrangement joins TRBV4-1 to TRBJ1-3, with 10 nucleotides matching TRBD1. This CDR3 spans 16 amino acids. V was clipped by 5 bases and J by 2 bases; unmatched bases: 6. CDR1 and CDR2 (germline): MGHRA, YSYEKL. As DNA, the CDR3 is TGCGCCAGCAGCGACAGGGGGCTCAGTCCTGGAAACACCATATATTTT. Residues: CASSDRGLSPGNTIYF.